The present T cell receptor beta chain was sequenced within a study of blood T cells in healthy people across ages. Study findings and constraints: Observed TCR beta diversity per million T cells went down as age went up. This fall followed a roughly linear course with age.

Germline V gene data show CDR1 as MNHEY and CDR2 as SVGEGT. Trimming cost V 3 bases and J 14 bases, with 11 bases left between them. The CDR3 extends over 12 amino acids. The second PCR ran about 7 to 12 cycles with a sample-barcoded 5' primer and J-beta primers. Each CDR3 protein gets one entry after TCRdb re-called the 5' RACE reads with MiXCR. The sample holds around 990,000 distinct CDR3 sequences, more than 30% seen once. This clonotype was counted between two and nine times. Its antigen is unknown. The receptor's source is a young man in good health. The chain couples TRBV6-2 or TRBV6-3 to TRBJ1-6, with D perhaps matching TRBD1 (6 bases). The specimen was blood. CDR3 residues: CASSYGGHSLHF. DNA of the CDR3: TGTGCCAGCAGTTATGGGGGGCACTCCCTCCACTTT.